This T cell receptor (beta chain) was recorded in a study of T cells after yellow fever vaccination. This CDR3 spans 16 amino acids. Per the germline V gene, CDR1 is SGHVS and CDR2 is FQNEAQ. The trim removed 0 bases at V and 6 bases at J, leaving 8 bases unmatched. This clonotype was seen a handful of times. The target antigen is unknown. UMIs and a universal primer site were added when TCR cDNA was made by 5'RACE template switching. TCRdb recomputed calls from the 5' RACE reads with MiXCR, one row per CDR3 protein. The sample lists some 500,000 distinct CDR3 sequences, around an eighth occurring once. Overall study findings and caveats: By day 5 rather than day 15, the secondary response had peaked, though it was weaker.

Here the sequenced sample was PBMCs, taken on the day of the yellow fever booster vaccination. The genes are TRBV7-8 and TRBJ2-1; 7 nucleotides match TRBD2. The TCR originated in a man aged 30-40 years who received the YFV17D yellow fever vaccine. In DNA form, the CDR3 reads TGTGCCAGCAGCTTAGCGCCGGCGGGAGTTGGCAATGAGCAGTTCTTC. This translates into CASSLAPAGVGNEQFF. Together with reference TRBV7-8 and TRBJ2-1, the CDR3 gives the full variable domain: GAGVSQSPRYKVAKRGQDVALRCDPISGHVSLFWYQQALGQGPEFLTYFQNEAQLDKSGLPSDRFFAERPEGSVSTLKIQRTQQEDSAVYLCASSLAPAGVGNEQFFGPGTRLTVL.